The clone carrying this T cell receptor (beta chain) was seen repeatedly, ten times or more. The time point: newly diagnosed GD, antithyroid drugs for less than 3 months. Scientists built the TCR library using RNA that was extracted from PBMCs. This specimen belongs to a study of regulatory T cells in long-lasting Graves disease. Relying on iRepertoire HTBI primers and Arm-PCR of CDR3 regions, the team built TCR beta libraries. TCRdb reanalysed the multiplex PCR reads using MiXCR and keeps one entry per CDR3 protein. The sample shows 600,000 to 650,000 distinct CDR3 sequences, under 20% of them seen only once. Germline CDR1 SGHAT, CDR2 FQNNGV. V shed 5 bases, J shed 0 bases, and the junction held 8 bases outside the gene matches. CDR3 size: 17 residues. Another study also made use of these data, one on T cells in Graves' hyperthyroidism and ophthalmopathy.

The source was peripheral blood mononuclear cells (PBMCs), collected at new diagnosis, from a patient treated with antithyroid drugs. This TCR came from a woman younger than 45 with Graves disease. The rearrangement uses TRBV11-2 and TRBJ2-2; 8 bases fit TRBD1. Here the CDR3 reads CASSTRTGYTNTGELFF. CDR3 bases: TGTGCCAGCAGCACGAGGACAGGGTATACGAACACCGGGGAGCTGTTTTTT.